A selection of T cell receptor beta chains follows, all from one sample in a study of CD8 T cells in Susac syndrome. In TCRdb, the immunoSEQ multiplex PCR reads were re-called with MiXCR into one record per CDR3 protein. This sample has about 250,000 distinct CDR3 sequences; around 93% occur once, and the top ten carry around 0.07%. Sequencing was carried out using CD4+ T cells from PBMCs. The receptors come from a human donor with multiple sclerosis. Both conserved end residues are part of each CDR3. A D gene is named only where the DNA matches it firmly. Clone size is not always given. Where it is, it says once, few, many or a class for expanded clones.

J gene,D gene,clone size,V gene,CDR3 DNA,CDR3 protein
TRBJ2-7,NA,NA,TRBV20-1,TGCAGTGCAACCGGGGACTACGAGCAGTACTTC,CSATGDYEQYF
TRBJ2-1,NA,NA,TRBV7-2,TGTGCCAGCAGCCCAGTAGAGGGTGAGCAGTTCTTC,CASSPVEGEQFF
TRBJ1-3,NA,NA,TRBV12-3/TRBV12-4,TGTGCCAGCAGTATCACCGCGGGATCTAACGGGAACACCATATATTTT,CASSITAGSNGNTIYF
TRBJ2-1,NA,once,TRBV25-1,TGTGCCAGCAGTTCCATGATAATGTTGAATGAGCAGTTCTTC,CASSSMIMLNEQFF
TRBJ1-1,NA,NA,TRBV5-1,TGCGCCAGCAGCCTGGGGGGGCGGCTAGATGAAGCTTTCTTT,CASSLGGRLDEAFF
TRBJ2-1,NA,NA,TRBV2,TGTGCCAGCAGACGATCGTACAATGAGCAGTTCTTC,CASRRSYNEQFF
TRBJ2-5,NA,NA,TRBV4-2,TGTGCCAGCAGCCGGTCGGCGTACCAAGAGACCCAGTACTTC,CASSRSAYQETQYF
TRBJ2-5,NA,NA,TRBV3-1,TGTGCCAGCAGCCAAGATTCCGGGACGGCCAGAGAGACCCAGTACTTC,CASSQDSGTARETQYF
TRBJ1-5,TRBD1,NA,TRBV20-1,TGCAGTGCCGGGACAGGGGGCTCTCAGCCCCAGCATTTT,CSAGTGGSQPQHF
TRBJ2-1,TRBD2,NA,TRBV7-8,TGTGCCAGCAGCTTAGAAGGCAGGGAGGGGAATGAGCAGTTCTTC,CASSLEGREGNEQFF
TRBJ2-1,TRBD2,NA,TRBV20-1,TGCAGTGCTCCAAGCGGGAGAGCCCGCGATGAGCAGTTCTTC,CSAPSGRARDEQFF
TRBJ2-1,TRBD1,NA,TRBV20-1,TGCAGTGCCAACGGACCGGGACAGAATCACAATGAGCAGTTCTTC,CSANGPGQNHNEQFF
TRBJ1-1,NA,NA,TRBV29-1,TGCAGCGTCTCCAGGGCTGAGACTGAAGCTTTCTTT,CSVSRAETEAFF
TRBJ1-5,NA,NA,TRBV28,TGTGCCAGCAGTTTCCTAAGGGTAGACCAGCCCCAGCATTTT,CASSFLRVDQPQHF
TRBJ1-1,NA,NA,TRBV28,TGTGCCAGCAGCACTCCCGGGGGGAACACTGAAGCTTTCTTT,CASSTPGGNTEAFF
TRBJ2-3,NA,NA,TRBV7-3,TGTGCCAGCAGCCGAGCCGGCGAGGTCACAGATACGCAGTATTTT,CASSRAGEVTDTQYF
TRBJ2-7,NA,NA,TRBV20-1,TGCAGTGCTAGTGGCCCCATGGGCTCCTACGAGCAGTACTTC,CSASGPMGSYEQYF
TRBJ1-6,NA,NA,TRBV25-1,TGTGCCAGCAGTGGTTTCCTCCACTTT,CASSGFLHF
TRBJ1-2,NA,once,TRBV11-2,TGTGCCAGCAGATTACCGGGACGGAGAATCTATGGCTACACCTTC,CASRLPGRRIYGYTF
TRBJ2-5,TRBD1,NA,TRBV28,TGTGCCAGCAGTTTAGTACAGGGGGGTCAAGAGACCCAGTACTTC,CASSLVQGGQETQYF
TRBJ2-3,TRBD2,NA,TRBV29-1,TGCAGCGTCGAAATAGCGGGAGTGGTAGATACGCAGTATTTT,CSVEIAGVVDTQYF
TRBJ2-7,NA,NA,TRBV7-8,TGTGCCAGCACCCCTCCTCTCCGGGACATGGCCTACGAGCAGTACTTC,CASTPPLRDMAYEQYF
TRBJ2-7,TRBD1,NA,TRBV28,TGTGCCAGCACGGACAGGGTGACCTCCTACGAGCAGTACTTC,CASTDRVTSYEQYF
TRBJ2-5,NA,NA,TRBV12-3/TRBV12-4,TGTGCCAGCAGTTTTAAAGAGACCCAGTACTTC,CASSFKETQYF
TRBJ2-2,TRBD2,NA,TRBV6-2/TRBV6-3,TGTGCCAGCAGTTCGTCTAGCGGGGGTAACACCGGGGAGCTGTTTTTT,CASSSSSGGNTGELFF
TRBJ1-1,TRBD1,NA,TRBV9,TGTGCCAGCAGCGCGCGACCTCGGGACAGGGGGCTGGTTGACACTGAAGCTTTCTTT,CASSARPRDRGLVDTEAFF
TRBJ1-3,NA,NA,TRBV19,TGTGCCAGTCGTCCTCTCTCTGGAAACACCATATATTTT,CASRPLSGNTIYF
TRBJ2-7,NA,NA,TRBV28,TGTGCCAGCTTGACATCTAGCGTTGGCGAGCAGTACTTC,CASLTSSVGEQYF
TRBJ1-5,NA,NA,TRBV20-1,TGCAGTGCTAGCCCCAGGGTCCATAGCAATCAGCCCCAGCATTTT,CSASPRVHSNQPQHF
TRBJ1-3,TRBD1,NA,TRBV7-9,TGTGCCAGCAGCGTCCGGGACAGGGTGGACACCATATATTTT,CASSVRDRVDTIYF
TRBJ2-7,TRBD2,NA,TRBV20-1,TGCAGTGCTAGCGAACTAGCGGGGGGGCAGTACGAGCAGTACTTC,CSASELAGGQYEQYF
TRBJ2-3,NA,NA,TRBV3-1,TGTGCCAGCAGAGCCGAGGAAAGGGCAGATACGCAGTATTTT,CASRAEERADTQYF
TRBJ1-2,NA,few,TRBV6-1,TGTGCCAGCAGGCCCCGTGGGGGGAGTTCCTATGGCTACACCTTC,CASRPRGGSSYGYTF
TRBJ2-7,NA,once,TRBV4-1,TGCGCCAGCAGCCGCCAACAGGGTAGGAGCTCCTACGAGCAGTACTTC,CASSRQQGRSSYEQYF
TRBJ2-7,TRBD1,NA,TRBV27,TGTGCCAGCAGTTCCCCAAGGACAGGCACCCACGAGCAGTACTTC,CASSSPRTGTHEQYF
TRBJ2-7,NA,once,TRBV12-3/TRBV12-4,TGTGCCAGCAGTCACAAGGCGGATGGGTACGAGCAGTACTTC,CASSHKADGYEQYF
TRBJ2-5,NA,NA,TRBV28,TGTGCCAGCAGTTGGGGAGACCGCCCCGAGACCCAGTACTTC,CASSWGDRPETQYF
TRBJ2-4,NA,NA,TRBV12-3/TRBV12-4,TGTGCCAGCAGTTACTCGACTAGAGCCAAAAACATTCAGTACTTC,CASSYSTRAKNIQYF
TRBJ1-1,NA,NA,TRBV29-1,TGCAGCGTTGATGGGTGGGCGGTAGAAGCTTTCTTT,CSVDGWAVEAFF
TRBJ2-2,NA,NA,TRBV20-1,TGCAGTGCTCGGCCCACGAACACCGGGGAGCTGTTTTTT,CSARPTNTGELFF
TRBJ2-3,NA,NA,TRBV4-1,TGCGCCAGCAGCCTCCACGGAATTGGCACAGATACGCAGTATTTT,CASSLHGIGTDTQYF
TRBJ2-4,NA,once,TRBV3-1,TGTGCCAGCAGCCAAGTGGGTGCCAGACTAGCCAAAAACATTCAGTACTTC,CASSQVGARLAKNIQYF
TRBJ1-5,NA,NA,TRBV2,TGTGCCAGCAGTCAGAAAAGGACATCCAACAATCAGCCCCAGCATTTT,CASSQKRTSNNQPQHF
TRBJ2-3,TRBD2,once,TRBV20-1,TGCAGTGCTGAGCGGGAGAGCACAGATACGCAGTATTTT,CSAERESTDTQYF
TRBJ1-1,TRBD1,NA,TRBV30,TGTGCCTGGCTTCCAGGGGGCTGGATCACTGAAGCTTTCTTT,CAWLPGGWITEAFF
TRBJ2-1,NA,NA,TRBV18,TGTGCCAGCTCACCAATGGGCAATGAGCAGTTCTTC,CASSPMGNEQFF
TRBJ1-1,NA,NA,TRBV2,TGTGCCAGCAGAGGAGGACAGATGAACACTGAGGCTTTCTTT,CASRGGQMNTEAFF
TRBJ1-1,TRBD1,once,TRBV20-1,TGCAGTGCTAGAGATCGTGGGACAGGGGCCGGGGTAGCTTTCTTT,CSARDRGTGAGVAFF
TRBJ1-2,NA,NA,TRBV28,TGTGCCAGCAGTTTAAGGGATCTTCTCGGCTACACCTTC,CASSLRDLLGYTF
TRBJ1-5,NA,NA,TRBV19,TGTGCCAGTAGTCGCGGGTCGGGCAATCAGCCCCAGCATTTT,CASSRGSGNQPQHF
TRBJ2-4,TRBD1,NA,TRBV6-5,TGTGCCAGCGGGACAGCCCAGCAAAACATTCAGTACTTC,CASGTAQQNIQYF
TRBJ1-6,NA,NA,TRBV6-1,TGTGCCAGCAGTGTATCAGGGGTCCCATCCCTTCCCCTCCACTTT,CASSVSGVPSLPLHF
TRBJ1-5,TRBD1,once,TRBV12-5,TGTGCTAGTGGCCCCGCACAGGGGATCTATCAGCCCCAGCATTTT,CASGPAQGIYQPQHF
TRBJ1-5,NA,NA,TRBV3-1,TGTGCCAGCAGCCAAGTTGGGCCGGCAGGCCACAATCAGCCCCAGCATTTT,CASSQVGPAGHNQPQHF